The 23 T cell receptor beta chains below all came from one sample that was sequenced in a study of blood T cell repertoires in COVID-19. Only in-frame clones appear in the TCRdb table, and some are missing; sequencing was by immunoSEQ multiplex PCR. The data show 300,000 to 450,000 clones, 70% to 90% seen once. Sequencing was carried out using PBMCs or T cells enriched from blood (not recorded which). These receptor sequences come from a middle-aged man in a cohort exposed to, infected with or recovered from COVID-19 (not recorded which).

The CDR3 nucleotides are TGTGCCAGCATTCCTTTTGAGCGGACAGGGTCCACTGAAGCTTTCTTT. The encoded protein is CASIPFERTGSTEAFF. The chain recombines TRBV6-6 with TRBJ1-1; 8 nucleotides align to TRBD1. The V segment lost 7 bases and the J segment 4 bases; nucleotides outside the gene matches: 14. This CDR3 contains 16 residues. Germline V gene data show CDR1 as MNHNY and CDR2 as SVGAGI (reference sequence).

The rearrangement joins TRBV5-8 to TRBJ1-6; 7 bases are shared with TRBD1. Germline assignment: CDR1 SGHTS and CDR2 YDEGEE. With 4 bases clipped from V and 7 bases from J, the junction kept 8 bases outside the gene matches. The CDR3 spans 15 residues. The CDR3 here is CASSQRQGTNSPLHF. The CDR3 DNA sequence: TGTGCCAGCAGCCAAAGACAGGGAACAAATTCACCCCTCCACTTT.

The V call is TRBV27, the J call TRBJ2-7, with 9 bases aligning to TRBD1. J lost 2 bases, V lost 7 bases, and 6 bases had no gene match. CDR1 and CDR2 (germline): MNHEY, SMNVEV (reference sequence). The CDR3 runs 14 residues. CDR3 DNA sequence: TGTGCCAGCATCCGGACAGGGGTGCCCTACGAGCAGTACTTC. Translation gives CASIRTGVPYEQYF.

This chain joins TRBV25-1 and TRBJ1-4, with 7 bases lining up with TRBD1. The CDR3 covers 16 residues. In germline, CDR1 is MGHDK, CDR2 SYGVNS. With V trimmed by 0 bases and J by 3 bases, 4 bases remained unmatched. The CDR3 spells CASSEYITGANEKLFF. The DNA of the CDR3 is TGTGCCAGCAGTGAATATATAACAGGGGCTAATGAAAAACTGTTTTTT.

V usage is TRBV5-4 and J usage is TRBJ2-7; 8 bases match TRBD2. The length of the CDR3 is 15 residues. The junction had 9 bases not matched to a gene; V was cut back by 0 bases and J by 7 bases. Germline lookup yields CDR1 SGHNT and CDR2 YYREEE (reference sequence). CDR3 nucleotide sequence: TGTGCCAGCAGCTTGGGGGCGGGAGGCCCGGTAGAGCAGTACTTC. Protein product: CASSLGAGGPVEQYF.

The sample holds a few counts of this clone. This sequence joins TRBV7-9 and TRBJ1-1; 7 nucleotides line up with TRBD1. Trimming took 1 base from V and 11 from J; bases not matched to a gene: 7. CDR1 is SEHNR and CDR2 is FQNEAQ in the germline V gene (reference sequence). This CDR3 is built from 13 residues. Here the CDR3 reads CASSLGEGAGAFF. The CDR3 DNA reads as TGTGCCAGCAGCTTAGGCGAGGGGGCTGGGGCTTTCTTT.

Only a few counts were recorded for this clone. V and J are TRBV3-1 (or the pseudogene TRBV3-2) and TRBJ2-7; 8 bases match TRBD1. Germline loops: CDR1 LGHDT, CDR2 YNNKEL (reference sequence). The CDR3 is made up of 17 amino acids. The ends lost 1 base at V and 0 bases at J; junction bases unmatched: 8. CDR3 amino acids: CASSQARQGPISYEQYF. The CDR3 DNA reads TGTGCCAGCAGCCAAGCCAGACAGGGGCCTATCTCCTACGAGCAGTACTTC.

This clone was detected a few times. The gene calls are TRBV7-9 and TRBJ2-5, with 7 bases that match TRBD2. Per germline, CDR1 SEHNR and CDR2 FQNEAQ (reference sequence). The trim removed 5 bases at V and 1 base at J, leaving 4 bases unmatched. The CDR3 is made up of 14 amino acids. CDR3 DNA: TGTGCCAGCAGCGGGACTACCTTCCAAGAGACCCAGTACTTC. Translated: CASSGTTFQETQYF.

V gene TRBV20-1 combines with J gene TRBJ2-1; D gene uncertain. The ends were cut back, 8 bases at V and 8 bases at J, with 13 bases in the middle. Germline lookup yields CDR1 DFQATT and CDR2 SNEGSKA (reference sequence). There are 11 residues in the CDR3. The CDR3 DNA follows: TGCAGTTTCCCAGGTCCCTATGAGCAGTTCTTC. This gives the protein CSFPGPYEQFF.

This clone was seen once. The rearrangement links TRBV5-1 to TRBJ2-1; perhaps TRBD2 as D (5 bases). The V gene's germline CDR1 is SGHRS and CDR2 YFSETQ. The CDR3 length is 15 residues. V was pared by 4 bases and J by 1 base, with 12 bases between. The CDR3 loop reads CASSEFQRSYNEQFF. As DNA, the CDR3 is TGCGCCAGCAGCGAGTTCCAGCGGTCCTACAATGAGCAGTTCTTC.

The chain is built from TRBV5-1 and TRBJ2-1, with 9 bases matching TRBD2. Trimming at V came to 0 bases and at J to 12 bases, leaving 16 bases not matched to a gene. The CDR3 loop spans 17 amino acids. Germline-derived CDR1 and CDR2 are SGHRS and YFSETQ. The CDR3, as DNA: TGCGCCAGCAGCTTGGGCCGGACTAGCGTCGGGAGGGGAGGGCAGTTCTTC. Protein sequence: CASSLGRTSVGRGGQFF.

In the case of this clone: Other nucleotide sequences in the sample specify the same CDR3. J is TRBJ1-1 and V is TRBV27, with D uncertain. CDR1 and CDR2 from the germline V gene are MNHEY and SMNVEV (reference sequence). The CDR3 spans 14 residues. The V and J ends lost 4 bases and 4 bases respectively, with 13 bases between them. CDR3 bases: TGTGCCAGCAGTTCCGGGCGAGGGTCCACTGAAGCTTTCTTT. It specifies CASSSGRGSTEAFF.

This chain connects TRBV18 to TRBJ1-6; the match to TRBD1 covers 7 bases. Germline assignment: CDR1 KGHSH and CDR2 LQKENI. The CDR3 extends over 13 amino acids. Trimming cost V 4 bases and J 10 bases; bases outside gene matches: 4. The CDR3 DNA reads TGTGCCAGCTCACTTGACAGGGACTCACCCCTCCACTTT. Translating gives CASSLDRDSPLHF.

The chain recombines TRBV6-5 with TRBJ1-2; the match to TRBD1 covers 10 bases. This CDR3 comprises 14 residues. Germline V gene data show CDR1 as MNHEY and CDR2 as SVGAGI. After removal of 7 bases from V and 4 bases from J, the junction contained 6 bases not matched to a gene. The CDR3 coding sequence is TGTGCCAGCACCCGACAGGGGGCTGTCTATGGCTACACCTTC. Translation: CASTRQGAVYGYTF.

This rearrangement joins TRBV5-5 to TRBJ1-4, with 8 bases matching TRBD1. Germline assignment: CDR1 SGHKS and CDR2 YYEKEE (reference sequence). Germline trimming cut 5 bases from V and 4 bases from J; bases unmatched to any gene: 7. There are 15 residues in the CDR3. CDR3 sequence (DNA): TGTGCCAGCAGGAGACAGGGGAGGAGTAATGAAAAACTGTTTTTT. Amino acid sequence: CASRRQGRSNEKLFF.

The chain has TRBV9 and TRBJ1-2, with D maybe TRBD1 (5 bases). The germline V gene has CDR1 SGDLS and CDR2 YYNGEE. CDR3 length equals 14 residues. V gave up 3 bases and J gave up 11 bases, with 20 bases separating them. Written as DNA, the CDR3 is TGTGCCAGCAGCGGAGTTGGGCAGGGTTATACGTACACCTTC. Translating it yields CASSGVGQGYTYTF.

This clone was detected only once. The V call is TRBV6-5, the J call TRBJ1-2; weak D call: TRBD1 (5 bases). CDR1 and CDR2 from the germline V gene are MNHEY and SVGAGI. V gave up 4 bases and J gave up 7 bases, with 19 bases separating them. CDR3 length: 15 amino acids. The DNA of the CDR3 is TGTGCCAGCAGTTCTCTGGGGCGGGGCCGGGCTGGCTACACCTTC. Its translation: CASSSLGRGRAGYTF.

V gene TRBV3-1 (or the pseudogene TRBV3-2) combines with J gene TRBJ1-2; 8 bases are shared with TRBD1. The CDR3 has 13 amino acids. Trimming cost V 4 bases and J 8 bases; bases outside gene matches: 6. Germline lookup yields CDR1 LGHDT and CDR2 YNNKEL (reference sequence). The CDR3 nucleotides are TGTGCCAGCAGCCCCCGGGACAGGCAAGGCTACACCTTC. Protein: CASSPRDRQGYTF.

The chain has TRBV5-1 and TRBJ2-1, with TRBD1 identical over 8 bases. Trimming took 0 bases from V and 2 from J; bases not matched to a gene: 1. This CDR3 contains 15 residues. Germline V gives CDR1 SGHRS, CDR2 YFSETQ. The CDR3 reads CASSLAQGAYNEQFF. Written as DNA, the CDR3 is TGCGCCAGCAGCTTGGCACAGGGGGCCTACAATGAGCAGTTCTTC.

V is TRBV5-6 and J is TRBJ1-5; 10 positions match TRBD1. The CDR3 runs to 15 residues. Germline V gene lookup returns CDR1 SGHDT and CDR2 YYEEEE. V lost 0 bases and J lost 5; bases outside the gene matches: 2. CDR3 coding DNA: TGTGCCAGCAGCTTGGGCGGGACAGGGGATCAGCCCCAGCATTTT. Translated: CASSLGGTGDQPQHF.

About this clone itself: This CDR3 is also generated by other DNA sequences in the sample. In DNA form, the CDR3 reads TGTGCCAGCTCACCCCGGACAGGGGGAGGCACTGAAGCTTTCTTT. It codes for CASSPRTGGGTEAFF. The chain has TRBV18 and TRBJ1-1; 10 positions agree with TRBD1. Germline V lookup: CDR1 KGHSH, CDR2 LQKENI. CDR3 length: 15 amino acids. V trimming: 3 bases; J trimming: 4 bases; junction bases outside the gene matches: 5.

This chain uses TRBV5-1 with TRBJ2-1; TRBD2 matches at 14 bases. The germline V gene has CDR1 SGHRS and CDR2 YFSETQ. The CDR3 has 16 residues. V was pared by 4 bases and J by 6 bases, with 6 bases of the junction left unmatched. The CDR3 sequence: CASSRETSGRVNEQFF. As DNA, the CDR3 is TGCGCCAGCAGCCGAGAGACTAGCGGGAGGGTCAATGAGCAGTTCTTC.

V gene TRBV2 combines with J gene TRBJ2-7, with 11 bases identical to TRBD2. CDR1 SNHLY and CDR2 FYNNEI come from the germline V gene. V trimming: 7 bases; J trimming: 2 bases; junction bases outside the gene matches: 4. The CDR3 has 14 amino acids. CDR3 residues: CASILAGGPYEQYF. The CDR3 DNA is TGTGCCAGCATTCTAGCGGGAGGCCCCTACGAGCAGTACTTC.